The sequence of this T cell receptor beta chain was determined in a study of cytomegalovirus exposure and HLA in healthy donors. Study-wide points: Later analysis suggested links between common viral pathogens and several top significant clusters.

This clone was seen more than once but under ten times. The antigen is unknown. Use of 60 Vbeta and 13 Jbeta primers characterized the PCR. Profiling relied on immunoSEQ multiplex PCR, and the TCRdb table lists in-frame clones only, not all of them. Among around 140,000 clones listed, over 60% were seen once. The specimen sequenced was PBMCs. The receptor comes from a man aged 35 to 55 in good health and CMV-seropositive.

CDR3 DNA: TGTGCCAGCAGTGAACAGGGTGGGGAGCAGTTCTTC. This sequence encodes CASSEQGGEQFF. The chain has TRBV6-1 and TRBJ2-1, with D perhaps matching TRBD1 (5 bases). From germline, CDR1 is MNHNS and CDR2 SASEGT. CDR3 length: 12 amino acids. The germline V and J ends were trimmed by 2 bases and 10 bases, with 9 bases remaining between them.